This TCR beta chain was found in a study of cytomegalovirus exposure and HLA in healthy donors. The repertoire was sequenced with immunoSEQ multiplex PCR; TCRdb's copy has only in-frame clones and lacks some. Found here are 250,000 or so clones, less than 90% of them singletons; the top ten hold about 11%. Broader study findings: The study labeled fewer than 200 TCR beta chains cytomegalovirus-associated. Reportedly, cytomegalovirus status was diagnosed with high sensitivity and specificity.

With respect to this clone: Its cognate antigen is unknown.

This receptor was obtained from a man between 18 and 35 years old in good health and CMV-seropositive. The sequenced material came from PBMCs.

CDR3 nucleotide sequence: TGTGCCTGGAGTCCCTCCGTACGCGGGTATAGCACAGATACGCAGTATTTT. This sequence encodes CAWSPSVRGYSTDTQYF. The rearrangement uses TRBV30 and TRBJ2-3; perhaps TRBD2 as D (5 bases). Trimming removed 2 bases at V and 0 bases at J, with 18 bases between. Germline CDR1 GTSNPN, CDR2 SVGIG (reference sequence). This CDR3 comprises 17 residues.